This T cell receptor beta chain was identified during a study of blood T cell repertoires in COVID-19. Study in general: Sites in the United States, Italy and Spain provided acute and convalescent COVID-19 samples. T cells, B-cell-depleted T cells, or PBMCs supplied cDNA or gDNA.

This clone was detected a few times. The CDR3 has 15 amino acids. The germline V gene encodes CDR1 MNHNY and CDR2 SVGAGI (reference sequence). V gave up 2 bases and J gave up 6 bases; unmatched junction bases: 4. Original analysis: Estimates of nucleated cell counts were drawn from the amplification of reference gene primers. TCRdb keeps only in-frame clones here, not all; method: immunoSEQ multiplex PCR. V and J calls and clone size are given by that table; D and trimming were obtained from the DNA. The sample yields about 61,000 clones, 87% seen once. V and J are TRBV6-6 and TRBJ1-5, with TRBD1 matching 10 bases. Material for sequencing was peripheral blood. The sequence was obtained from a man between 60 and 75 years old with acute or convalescent COVID-19. CDR3 region: CASSYRQGAAQPQHF. CDR3 DNA sequence: TGTGCCAGCAGTTACAGACAGGGGGCCGCTCAGCCCCAGCATTTT.